This T cell receptor (beta chain) originates from a study of blood T cell repertoires in COVID-19. Study context: Collection of acute and convalescent COVID-19 samples took place in the United States, Italy and Spain.

Per the study methods: Amplified reference gene primers provided the basis for estimating nucleated cell counts. Sequenced by immunoSEQ multiplex PCR; TCRdb stores in-frame clones only, minus some. That table furnishes V, J and clone size, whereas the DNA furnished D and trimming. The sample carries about 230,000 clones, about 87% recorded once. Living in roughly 25 US areas, the participants were between roughly 18 and 95 years of age. The ends lost 1 base at V and 3 bases at J; junction bases unmatched: 2. Germline V gene sequence: CDR1 SGHTA, CDR2 FQGNSA. This CDR3 has 14 residues. The material sequenced was PBMCs or T cells enriched from blood (not recorded which). J is TRBJ1-1 and V is TRBV7-2; TRBD1 agrees at 7 bases. This receptor was obtained from a woman aged 40-49 years with acute COVID-19. The chain's CDR3 is CASSLEGQYTEAFF. The CDR3 DNA reads TGTGCCAGCAGCTTAGAGGGACAGTACACTGAAGCTTTCTTT.